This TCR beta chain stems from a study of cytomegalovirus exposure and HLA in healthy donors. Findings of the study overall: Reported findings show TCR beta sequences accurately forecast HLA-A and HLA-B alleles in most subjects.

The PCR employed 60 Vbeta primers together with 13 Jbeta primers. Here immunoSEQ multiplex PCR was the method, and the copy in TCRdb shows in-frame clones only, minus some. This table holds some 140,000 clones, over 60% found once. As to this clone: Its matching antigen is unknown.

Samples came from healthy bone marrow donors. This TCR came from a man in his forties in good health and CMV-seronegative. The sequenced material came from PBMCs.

CDR3 protein: CASSYSGLSTDTQYF. As DNA, the CDR3 is TGTGCCAGCAGTTACTCGGGCTTAAGCACAGATACGCAGTATTTT. The chain links TRBV6-5 to TRBJ2-3, with D unresolved. CDR1 MNHEY and CDR2 SVGAGI come from the germline V gene. The V end was cut by 0 bases, the J end by 0 bases, with 7 bases between. The CDR3 totals 15 residues.